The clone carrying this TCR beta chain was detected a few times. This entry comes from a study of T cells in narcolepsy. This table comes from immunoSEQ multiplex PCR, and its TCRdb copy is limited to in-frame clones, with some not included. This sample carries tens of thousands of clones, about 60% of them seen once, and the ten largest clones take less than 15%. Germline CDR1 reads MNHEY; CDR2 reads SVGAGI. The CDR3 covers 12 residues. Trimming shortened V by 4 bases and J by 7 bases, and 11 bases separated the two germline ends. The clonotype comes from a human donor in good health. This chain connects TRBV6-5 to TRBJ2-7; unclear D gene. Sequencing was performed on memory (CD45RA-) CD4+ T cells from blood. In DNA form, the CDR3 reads TGTGCCAGCAGTTCTGGTGTGGGGGAGCAGTACTTC. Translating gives CASSSGVGEQYF.